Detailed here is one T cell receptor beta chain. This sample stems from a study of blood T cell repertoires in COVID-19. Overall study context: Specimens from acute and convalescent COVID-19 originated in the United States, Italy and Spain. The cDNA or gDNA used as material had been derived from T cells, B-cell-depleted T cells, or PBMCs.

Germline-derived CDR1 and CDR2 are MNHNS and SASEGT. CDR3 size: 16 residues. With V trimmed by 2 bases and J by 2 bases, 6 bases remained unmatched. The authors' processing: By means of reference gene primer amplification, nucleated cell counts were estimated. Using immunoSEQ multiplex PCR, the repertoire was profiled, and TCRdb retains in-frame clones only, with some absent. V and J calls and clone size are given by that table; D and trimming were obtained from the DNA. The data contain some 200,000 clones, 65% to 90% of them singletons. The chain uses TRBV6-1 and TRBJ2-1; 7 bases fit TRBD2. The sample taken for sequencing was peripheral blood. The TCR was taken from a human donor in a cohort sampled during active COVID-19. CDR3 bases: TGTGCCAGCAGTGAAAAGCCTAGCGGACCCTACAATGAGCAGTTCTTC. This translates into CASSEKPSGPYNEQFF.